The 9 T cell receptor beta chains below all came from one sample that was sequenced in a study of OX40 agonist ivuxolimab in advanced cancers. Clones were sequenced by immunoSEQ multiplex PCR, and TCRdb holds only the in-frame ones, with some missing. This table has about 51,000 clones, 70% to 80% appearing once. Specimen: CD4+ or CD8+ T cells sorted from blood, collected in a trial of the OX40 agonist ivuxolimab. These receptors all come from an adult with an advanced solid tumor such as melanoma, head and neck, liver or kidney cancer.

The CDR3 spells CASSDGLAGGSYEQYF. CDR3 bases: TGCGCCAGCAGTGATGGACTAGCGGGAGGTTCCTACGAGCAGTACTTC. The rearrangement links TRBV10-2 to TRBJ2-7; 14 nucleotides line up with TRBD2. V lost 3 bases and J lost 1; bases outside the gene matches: 2. CDR3 length: 16 residues. In germline, CDR1 is WSHSY, CDR2 SAAADI.

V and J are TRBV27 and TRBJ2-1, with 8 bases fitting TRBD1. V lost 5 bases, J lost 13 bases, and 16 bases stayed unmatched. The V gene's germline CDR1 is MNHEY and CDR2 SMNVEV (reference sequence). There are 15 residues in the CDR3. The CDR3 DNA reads TGTGCCAGCAGTCCCCAAGGGGTGACAGGGGTAACACAGTTCTTC. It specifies CASSPQGVTGVTQFF.

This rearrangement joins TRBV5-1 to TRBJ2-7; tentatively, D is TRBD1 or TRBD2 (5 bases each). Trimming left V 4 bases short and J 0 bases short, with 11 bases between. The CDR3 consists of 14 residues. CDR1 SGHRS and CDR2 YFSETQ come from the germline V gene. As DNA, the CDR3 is TGCGCCAGCAGCGACGGGACGGTCTCCTACGAGCAGTACTTC. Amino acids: CASSDGTVSYEQYF.

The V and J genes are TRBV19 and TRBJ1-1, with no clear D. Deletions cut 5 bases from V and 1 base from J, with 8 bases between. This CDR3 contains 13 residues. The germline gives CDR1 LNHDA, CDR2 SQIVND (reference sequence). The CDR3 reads CASSDRRNTEAFF. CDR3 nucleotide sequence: TGTGCCAGTAGTGACCGTAGGAACACTGAAGCTTTCTTT. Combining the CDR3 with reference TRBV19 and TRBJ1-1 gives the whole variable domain DGGITQSPKYLFRKEGQNVTLSCEQNLNHDAMYWYRQDPGQGLRLIYYSQIVNDFQKGDIAEGYSVSREKKESFPLTVTSAQKNPTAFYLCASSDRRNTEAFFGQGTRLTVV.

The CDR3 loop is CASSRLLFSTDTQYF. The CDR3 DNA is TGTGCCAGCAGTCGGTTACTCTTTAGCACAGATACGCAGTATTTT. V usage is TRBV28 and J usage is TRBJ2-3; D gene uncertain. Germline CDR1 is MDHEN and CDR2 is SYDVKM. V was cut by 5 bases and J by 0 bases, with 12 bases left in between. The CDR3 runs 15 residues. Using reference TRBV28 and TRBJ2-3 for the parts outside the CDR3, the full variable domain is DVKVTQSSRYLVKRTGEKVFLECVQDMDHENMFWYRQDPGLGLRLIYFSYDVKMKEKGDIPEGYSVSREKKERFSLILESASTNQTSMYLCASSRLLFSTDTQYFGPGTRLTVL.

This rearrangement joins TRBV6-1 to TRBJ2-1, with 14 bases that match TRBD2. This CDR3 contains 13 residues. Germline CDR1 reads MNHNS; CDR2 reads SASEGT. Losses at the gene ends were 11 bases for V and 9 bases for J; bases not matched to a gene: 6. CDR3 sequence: CAGGTSGSREQFF. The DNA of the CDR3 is TGTGCCGGAGGGACTAGCGGGAGCCGTGAGCAGTTCTTC.

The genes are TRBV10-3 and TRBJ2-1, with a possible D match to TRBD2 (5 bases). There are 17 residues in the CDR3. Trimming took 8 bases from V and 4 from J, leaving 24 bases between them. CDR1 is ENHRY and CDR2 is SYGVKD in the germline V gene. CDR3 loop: CAIGVASKRIGYNEQFF. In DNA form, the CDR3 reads TGTGCCATCGGCGTAGCGAGTAAACGCATCGGTTACAATGAGCAGTTCTTC.

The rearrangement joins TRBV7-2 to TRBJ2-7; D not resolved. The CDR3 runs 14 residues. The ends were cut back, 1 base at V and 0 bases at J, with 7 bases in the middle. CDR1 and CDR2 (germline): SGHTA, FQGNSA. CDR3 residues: CASSLVASSYEQYF. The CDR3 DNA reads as TGTGCCAGCAGCTTAGTGGCAAGCTCCTACGAGCAGTACTTC.

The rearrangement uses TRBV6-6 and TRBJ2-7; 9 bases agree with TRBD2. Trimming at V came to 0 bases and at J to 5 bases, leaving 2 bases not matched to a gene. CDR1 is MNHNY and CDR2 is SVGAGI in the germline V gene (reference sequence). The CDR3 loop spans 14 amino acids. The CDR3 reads CASSYSLAGNEQYF. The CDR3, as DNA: TGTGCCAGCAGTTACTCGCTAGCGGGAAACGAGCAGTACTTC.